This T cell receptor (beta chain) was captured in a study of cytomegalovirus exposure and HLA in healthy donors. Concerning this clone: Its antigen is not known.

General study points: Among immune exposure information, only CMV serostatus was available. Of the V segments, some could not be distinguished, including TRBV6-2 and TRBV6-3, and were excluded.

CDR1 is MGHDK and CDR2 is SYGVNS in the germline V gene. The CDR3 sequence is 14 residues long. Trimming cost V 1 base and J 5 bases, with 11 bases left between them. PCR employed 60 Vbeta and 13 Jbeta primers. The table came from immunoSEQ multiplex PCR; TCRdb's copy has only in-frame clones and leaves some out. Altogether about 110,000 clones are present, less than 80% being singletons, with the ten largest covering roughly 3.4%. The sequenced sample consisted of PBMCs. V usage is TRBV25-1 and J usage is TRBJ1-1; D is possibly TRBD1 (5 bases). This clonotype originated in a man aged 55 to 70 in good health and CMV-seronegative. CDR3 protein: CASSESAGRTEAFF. CDR3 sequence (DNA): TGTGCCAGCAGTGAATCGGCAGGGAGGACTGAAGCTTTCTTT.